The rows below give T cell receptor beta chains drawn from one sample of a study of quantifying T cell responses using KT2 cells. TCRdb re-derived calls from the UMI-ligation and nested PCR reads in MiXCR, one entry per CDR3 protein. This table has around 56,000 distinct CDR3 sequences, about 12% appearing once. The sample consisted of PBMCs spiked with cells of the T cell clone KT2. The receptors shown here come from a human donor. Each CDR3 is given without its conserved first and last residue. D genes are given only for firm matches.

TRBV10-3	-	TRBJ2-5	AISDSSHGTQY
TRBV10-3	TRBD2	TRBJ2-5	AINERGAGETQY
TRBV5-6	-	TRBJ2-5	ASQAWAASYETQY
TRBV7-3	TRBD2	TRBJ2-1	ASSLSGSAYNEQF
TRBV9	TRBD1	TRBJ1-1	ASSPSTGFEAF
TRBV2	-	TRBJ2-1	ASSEGQSSLF
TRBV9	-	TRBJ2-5	ASTKGTQQETQY
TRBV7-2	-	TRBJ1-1	ASIGQPEAF
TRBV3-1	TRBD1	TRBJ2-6	ASSQPRDRAGANVLT
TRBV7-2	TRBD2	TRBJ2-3	ASSLRTSGGAADTQY
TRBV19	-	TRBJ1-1	ASTKPIPNTEAF
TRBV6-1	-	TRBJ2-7	ASSPTPYEQY
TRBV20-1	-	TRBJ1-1	SAPPILNTEAF
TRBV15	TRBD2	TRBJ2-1	ATSRTSGRHNEQF
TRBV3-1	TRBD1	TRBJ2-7	ASSRDSSYEQY
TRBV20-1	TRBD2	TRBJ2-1	SAIPGTSGTGEQF
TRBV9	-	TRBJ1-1	ASSTDIGPGPTEAF
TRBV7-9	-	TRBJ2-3	ASSIPDTQY
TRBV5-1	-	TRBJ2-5	ASSLTQPQETQY
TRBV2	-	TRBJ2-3	ASSSQLQY
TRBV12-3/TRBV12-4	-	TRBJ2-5	ASSRIQGDETQY
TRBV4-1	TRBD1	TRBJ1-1	ASRGYRGQTEAF
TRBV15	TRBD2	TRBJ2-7	ATSRVLGTSGRRGPYEQY
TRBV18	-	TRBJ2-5	ASSEGETQY
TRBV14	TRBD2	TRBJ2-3	ASSQQAGNTDTQY
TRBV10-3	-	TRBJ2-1	AISDAGWDPGEQF
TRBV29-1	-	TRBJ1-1	SVTPYEGTEAF
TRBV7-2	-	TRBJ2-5	ASSPGPPETQY
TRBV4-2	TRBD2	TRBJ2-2	ASSQEGYGRASDGELF
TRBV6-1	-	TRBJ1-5	ASSTQKGSNQPQH
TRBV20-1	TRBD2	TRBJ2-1	SAVLAGGNEQF
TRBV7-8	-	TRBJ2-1	ASSLQSIMSSYNEQF
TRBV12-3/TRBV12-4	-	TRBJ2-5	ASSSPSGTPLTQY
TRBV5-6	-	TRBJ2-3	ASSSLTIRSTDTQY
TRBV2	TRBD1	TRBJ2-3	ASSPDRAGTDTQY
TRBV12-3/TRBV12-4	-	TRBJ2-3	ASWGRGASFTDTQY
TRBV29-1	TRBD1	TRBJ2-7	SVGQGLDEQY
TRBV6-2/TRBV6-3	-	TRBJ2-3	ASSSGTQIRDTQY
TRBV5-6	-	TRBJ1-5	ASSLYGNQPQH
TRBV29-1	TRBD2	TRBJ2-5	SVEELAGRTQY
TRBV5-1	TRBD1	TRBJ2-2	ASSSRGFNTGELF
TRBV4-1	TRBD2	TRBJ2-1	ASSQKLAGGPYNEQF
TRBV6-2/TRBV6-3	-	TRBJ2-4	ASSDPRLNIQY
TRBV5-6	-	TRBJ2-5	ASTLGPAGETQY
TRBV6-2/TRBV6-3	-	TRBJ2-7	ASSSGRLAHEQY
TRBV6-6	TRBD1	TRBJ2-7	ASGQDSYEQY
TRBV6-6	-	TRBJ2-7	ASSYSADEQY
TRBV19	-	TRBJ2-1	ASSIQQGTHNEQF
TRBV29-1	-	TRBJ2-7	SVEGGRDTPSYEQY
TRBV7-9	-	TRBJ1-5	ASSLGFRQPQH
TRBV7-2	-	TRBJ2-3	ASSPGGGTDTQY
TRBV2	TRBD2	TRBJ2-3	ASSLAGIIDTQY
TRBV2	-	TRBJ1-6	VSIAEEYSPLH
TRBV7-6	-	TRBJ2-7	ASSPVPGAYEQY
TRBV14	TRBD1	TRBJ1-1	ASSQRTGTGGVKAF